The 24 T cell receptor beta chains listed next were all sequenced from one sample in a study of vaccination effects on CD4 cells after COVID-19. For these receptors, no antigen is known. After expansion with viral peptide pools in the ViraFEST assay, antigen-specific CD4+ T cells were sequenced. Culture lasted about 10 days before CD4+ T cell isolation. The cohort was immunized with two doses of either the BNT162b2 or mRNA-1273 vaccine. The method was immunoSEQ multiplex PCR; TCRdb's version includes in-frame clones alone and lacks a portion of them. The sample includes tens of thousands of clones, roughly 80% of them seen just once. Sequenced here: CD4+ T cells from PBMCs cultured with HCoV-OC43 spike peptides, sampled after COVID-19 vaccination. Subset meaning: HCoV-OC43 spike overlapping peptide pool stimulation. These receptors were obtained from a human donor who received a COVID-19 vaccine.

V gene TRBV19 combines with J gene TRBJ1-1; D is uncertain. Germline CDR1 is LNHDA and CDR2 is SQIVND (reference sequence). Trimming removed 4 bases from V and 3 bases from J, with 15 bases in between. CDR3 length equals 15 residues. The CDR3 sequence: CASSKSEGGYTEAFF. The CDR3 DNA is TGTGCCAGTAGTAAGTCCGAGGGAGGGTACACTGAAGCTTTCTTT.

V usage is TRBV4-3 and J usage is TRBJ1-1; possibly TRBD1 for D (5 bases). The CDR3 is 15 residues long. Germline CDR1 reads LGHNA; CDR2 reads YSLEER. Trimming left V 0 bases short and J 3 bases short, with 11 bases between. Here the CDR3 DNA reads TGCGCCAGCAGCCAAGAAAGGGGACGGCACACTGAAGCTTTCTTT. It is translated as CASSQERGRHTEAFF.

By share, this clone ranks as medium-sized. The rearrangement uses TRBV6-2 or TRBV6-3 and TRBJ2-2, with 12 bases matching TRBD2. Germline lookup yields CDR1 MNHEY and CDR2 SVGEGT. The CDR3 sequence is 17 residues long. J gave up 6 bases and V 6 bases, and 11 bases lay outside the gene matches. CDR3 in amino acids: CASSRLAGALKAGELFF. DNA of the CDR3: TGTGCCAGCAGCCGACTAGCGGGGGCGCTAAAGGCCGGGGAGCTGTTTTTT.

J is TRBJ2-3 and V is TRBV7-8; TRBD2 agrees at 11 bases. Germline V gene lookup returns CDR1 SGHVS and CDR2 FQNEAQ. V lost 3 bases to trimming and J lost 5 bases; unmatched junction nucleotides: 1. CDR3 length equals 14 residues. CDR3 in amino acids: CASSLGTSGDTQYF. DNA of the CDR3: TGTGCCAGCAGCTTGGGGACTAGCGGAGATACGCAGTATTTT.

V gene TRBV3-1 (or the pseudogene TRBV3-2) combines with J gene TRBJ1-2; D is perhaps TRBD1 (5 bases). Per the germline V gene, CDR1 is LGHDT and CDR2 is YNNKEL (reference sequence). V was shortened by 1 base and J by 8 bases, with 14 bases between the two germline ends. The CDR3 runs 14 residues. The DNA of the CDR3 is TGTGCCAGCAGCCAAGTGGGCCAGGGCCAAGGCTACACCTTC. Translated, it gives CASSQVGQGQGYTF.

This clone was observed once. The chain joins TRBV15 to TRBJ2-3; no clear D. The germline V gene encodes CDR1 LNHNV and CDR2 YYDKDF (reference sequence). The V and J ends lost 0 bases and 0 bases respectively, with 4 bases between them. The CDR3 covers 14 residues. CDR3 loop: CATSRDQSTDTQYF. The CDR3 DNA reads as TGTGCCACCAGCAGAGATCAGAGCACAGATACGCAGTATTTT. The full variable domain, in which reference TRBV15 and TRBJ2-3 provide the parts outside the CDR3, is DAMVIQNPRYQVTQFGKPVTLSCSQTLNHNVMYWYQQKSSQAPKLLFHYYDKDFNNEADTPDNFQSRRPNTSFCFLDIRSPGLGDTAMYLCATSRDQSTDTQYFGPGTRLTVL.

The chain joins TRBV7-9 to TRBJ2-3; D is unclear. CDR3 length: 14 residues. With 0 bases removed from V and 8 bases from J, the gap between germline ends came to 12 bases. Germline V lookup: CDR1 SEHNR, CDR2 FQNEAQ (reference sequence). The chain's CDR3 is CASSLATGGVTQYF. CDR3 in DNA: TGTGCCAGCAGCTTAGCGACGGGTGGAGTTACGCAGTATTTT.

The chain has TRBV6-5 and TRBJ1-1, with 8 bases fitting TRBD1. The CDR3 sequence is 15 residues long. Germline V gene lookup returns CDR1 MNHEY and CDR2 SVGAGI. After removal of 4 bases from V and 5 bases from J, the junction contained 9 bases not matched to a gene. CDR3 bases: TGTGCCAGCAGTTTCGACAGACAGGGGCGAACTGAAGCTTTCTTT. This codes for CASSFDRQGRTEAFF.

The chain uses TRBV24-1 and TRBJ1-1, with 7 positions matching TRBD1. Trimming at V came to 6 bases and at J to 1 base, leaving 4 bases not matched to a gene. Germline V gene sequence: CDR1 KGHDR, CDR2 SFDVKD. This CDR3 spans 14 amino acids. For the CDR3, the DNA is TGTGCCACCAGTCCAGGGGGTACGAACACTGAAGCTTTCTTT. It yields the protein CATSPGGTNTEAFF.

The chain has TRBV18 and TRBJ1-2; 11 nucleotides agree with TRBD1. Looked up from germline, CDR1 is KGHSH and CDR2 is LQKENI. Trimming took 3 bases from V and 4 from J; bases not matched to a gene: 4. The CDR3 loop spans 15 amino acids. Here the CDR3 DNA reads TGTGCCAGCTCACCTGGACAGGGGGCGAGCTATGGCTACACCTTC. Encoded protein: CASSPGQGASYGYTF. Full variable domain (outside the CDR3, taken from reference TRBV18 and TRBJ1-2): NAGVMQNPRHLVRRRGQEARLRCSPMKGHSHVYWYRQLPEEGLKFMVYLQKENIIDESGMPKERFSAEFPKEGPSILRIQQVVRGDSAAYFCASSPGQGASYGYTFGSGTRLTVV.

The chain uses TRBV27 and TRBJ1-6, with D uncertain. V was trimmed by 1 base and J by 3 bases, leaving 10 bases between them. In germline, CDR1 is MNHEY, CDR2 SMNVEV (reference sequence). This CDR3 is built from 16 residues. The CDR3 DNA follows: TGTGCCAGCAGTTTATTCACCCCCGACTATAATTCACCCCTCCACTTT. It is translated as CASSLFTPDYNSPLHF.

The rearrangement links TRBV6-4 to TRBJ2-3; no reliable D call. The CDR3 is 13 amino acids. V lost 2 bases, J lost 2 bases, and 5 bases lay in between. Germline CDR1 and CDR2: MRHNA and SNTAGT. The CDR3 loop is CASSDRVTDTQYF. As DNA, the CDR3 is TGTGCCAGCAGTGACAGGGTCACAGATACGCAGTATTTT.

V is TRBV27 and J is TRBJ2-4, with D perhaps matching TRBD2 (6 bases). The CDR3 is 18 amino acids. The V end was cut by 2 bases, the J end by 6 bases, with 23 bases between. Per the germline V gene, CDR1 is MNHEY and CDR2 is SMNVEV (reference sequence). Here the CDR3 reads CASSLAGGAAPPRNIQYF. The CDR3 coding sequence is TGTGCCAGCAGTTTAGCAGGAGGGGCAGCCCCACCGAGAAACATTCAGTACTTC.

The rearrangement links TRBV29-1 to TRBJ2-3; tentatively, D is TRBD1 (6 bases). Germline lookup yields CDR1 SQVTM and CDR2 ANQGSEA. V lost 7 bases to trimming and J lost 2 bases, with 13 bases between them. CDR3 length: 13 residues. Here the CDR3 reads CSGSGQSTDTQYF. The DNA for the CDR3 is TGCAGCGGGTCAGGACAGTCCACAGATACGCAGTATTTT.

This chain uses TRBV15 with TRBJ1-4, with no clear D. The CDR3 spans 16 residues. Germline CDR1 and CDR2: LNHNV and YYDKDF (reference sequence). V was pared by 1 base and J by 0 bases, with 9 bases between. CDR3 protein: CATSRVQRATNEKLFF. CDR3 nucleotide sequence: TGTGCCACCAGCAGAGTGCAGAGGGCAACTAATGAAAAACTGTTTTTT.

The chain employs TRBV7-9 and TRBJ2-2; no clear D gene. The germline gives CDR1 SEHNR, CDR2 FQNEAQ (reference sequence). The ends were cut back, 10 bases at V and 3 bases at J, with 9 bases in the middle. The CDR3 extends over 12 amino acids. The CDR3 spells CATQDDTGELFF. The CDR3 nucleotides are TGTGCCACCCAGGACGACACCGGGGAGCTGTTTTTT.

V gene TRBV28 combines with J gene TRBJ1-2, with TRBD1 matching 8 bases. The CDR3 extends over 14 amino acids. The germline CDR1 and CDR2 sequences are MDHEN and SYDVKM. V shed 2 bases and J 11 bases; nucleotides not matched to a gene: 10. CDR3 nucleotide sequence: TGTGCCAGCAGTTTAGGTCGGGCAGGGGGCGGGTACACCTTC. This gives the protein CASSLGRAGGGYTF.

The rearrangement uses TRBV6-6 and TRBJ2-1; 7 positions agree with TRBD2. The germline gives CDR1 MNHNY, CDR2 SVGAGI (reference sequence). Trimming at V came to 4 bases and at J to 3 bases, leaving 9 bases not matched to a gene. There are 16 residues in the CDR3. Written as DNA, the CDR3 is TGTGCCAGCAGTTCCACCTTCGGGGGGTTCTACAATGAGCAGTTCTTC. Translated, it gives CASSSTFGGFYNEQFF.

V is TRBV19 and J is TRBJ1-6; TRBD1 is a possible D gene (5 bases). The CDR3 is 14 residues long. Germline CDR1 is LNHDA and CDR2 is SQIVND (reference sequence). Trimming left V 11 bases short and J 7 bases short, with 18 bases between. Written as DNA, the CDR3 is TGTGCCGCAAAGGGAGGACACTCCAATTCACCCCTCCACTTT. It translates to CAAKGGHSNSPLHF.

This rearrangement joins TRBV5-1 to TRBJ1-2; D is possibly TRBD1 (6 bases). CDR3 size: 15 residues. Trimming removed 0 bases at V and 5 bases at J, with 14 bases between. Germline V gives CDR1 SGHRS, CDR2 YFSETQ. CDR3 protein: CASSLGPGDIYGYTF. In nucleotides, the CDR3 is TGCGCCAGCAGCTTGGGGCCAGGGGACATATATGGCTACACCTTC.

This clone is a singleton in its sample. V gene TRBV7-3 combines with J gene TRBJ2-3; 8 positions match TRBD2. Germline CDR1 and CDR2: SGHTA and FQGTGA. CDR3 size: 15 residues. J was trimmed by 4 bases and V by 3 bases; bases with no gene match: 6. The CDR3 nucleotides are TGTGCCAGCAGCTTTACCCGGGGGGGGGCAGATACGCAGTATTTT. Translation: CASSFTRGGADTQYF.

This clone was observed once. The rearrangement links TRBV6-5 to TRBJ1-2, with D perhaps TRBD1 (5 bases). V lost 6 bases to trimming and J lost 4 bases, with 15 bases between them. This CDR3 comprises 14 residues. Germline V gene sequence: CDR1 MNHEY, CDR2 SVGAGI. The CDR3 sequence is CASSRSGTGYGYTF. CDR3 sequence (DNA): TGTGCCAGCAGCCGCTCCGGGACGGGCTATGGCTACACCTTC.

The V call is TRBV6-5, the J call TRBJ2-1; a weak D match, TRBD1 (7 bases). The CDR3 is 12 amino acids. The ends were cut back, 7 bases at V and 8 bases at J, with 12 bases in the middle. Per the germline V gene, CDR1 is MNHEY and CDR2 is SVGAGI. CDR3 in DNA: TGTGCCAGCACCCAGGGGGAGGATGAGCAGTTCTTC. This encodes CASTQGEDEQFF.

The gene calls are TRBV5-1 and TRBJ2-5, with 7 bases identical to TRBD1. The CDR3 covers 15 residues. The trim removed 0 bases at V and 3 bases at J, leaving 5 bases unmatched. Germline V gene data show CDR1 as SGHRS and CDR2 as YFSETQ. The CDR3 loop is CASSLVGTGEETQYF. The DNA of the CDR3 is TGCGCCAGCAGCTTGGTGGGAACAGGGGAAGAGACCCAGTACTTC.